What follows are 10 T cell receptor beta chains derived from one specimen sequenced in a study of cytomegalovirus exposure and HLA in healthy donors. Vbeta (60) and Jbeta (13) primers were used in the PCR. Repertoires were generated with immunoSEQ multiplex PCR, while TCRdb's copy carries only in-frame clones and drops some. This sample yields 200,000 to 250,000 clones, of which 77% are seen a single time; roughly 2.6% belongs to the top ten. The sample was PBMCs. These receptors came from a woman in her sixties or seventies in good health and CMV-seropositive.

V is TRBV7-6 and J is TRBJ1-2; 9 bases agree with TRBD1. CDR1 is SGHVS and CDR2 is FNYEAQ in the germline V gene. After removal of 4 bases from V and 7 bases from J, the junction contained 7 bases not matched to a gene. The CDR3 has 14 amino acids. The DNA of the CDR3 is TGTGCCAGCAGCTCGGACAGGGGCTACCTTGGCTACACCTTC. It specifies CASSSDRGYLGYTF.

The CDR3 spells CASRFGGLSGNTIYF. The CDR3 nucleotides are TGTGCCAGCAGGTTCGGGGGGCTCTCTGGAAACACCATATATTTT. The chain employs TRBV28 and TRBJ1-3, with D possibly matching TRBD1 (6 bases). V dropped 6 bases and J dropped 0 bases, with 12 bases sitting between them. The length of the CDR3 is 15 residues. In germline, CDR1 is MDHEN, CDR2 SYDVKM.

Here the CDR3 reads CASSQAGLAGGHEQFF. CDR3 DNA sequence: TGTGCCAGCAGCCAGGCCGGACTAGCGGGAGGTCATGAGCAGTTCTTC. The chain uses TRBV4-2 and TRBJ2-1, with 14 bases that match TRBD2. V gave up 3 bases and J gave up 8 bases; unmatched junction bases: 6. The CDR3 sequence is 16 residues long. Germline CDR1 LGHNA, CDR2 YNFKEQ.

The V call is TRBV6-5, the J call TRBJ1-1; 8 bases are a match to TRBD1. The V segment lost 6 bases and the J segment 3 bases; nucleotides outside the gene matches: 6. This CDR3 contains 14 residues. From germline, CDR1 is MNHEY and CDR2 SVGAGI. The CDR3 region has the DNA TGTGCCAGCAGCGACAGGGGAGGGTACACTGAAGCTTTCTTT. Translation: CASSDRGGYTEAFF.

J is TRBJ1-1 and V is TRBV7-9, with D maybe TRBD1 (6 bases). The CDR3 length is 12 residues. V gave up 6 bases and J gave up 14 bases, with 19 bases separating them. Germline lookup yields CDR1 SEHNR and CDR2 FQNEAQ (reference sequence). The CDR3 DNA reads as TGTGCCAGCAGATTAACTGGGACAAGTTTCTTCTTT. This translates into CASRLTGTSFFF.

This clone was detected only a few times. This chain connects TRBV7-9 to TRBJ2-3, with 8 bases identical to TRBD2. Germline CDR1 SEHNR, CDR2 FQNEAQ (reference sequence). Losses at the gene ends were 2 bases for V and 4 bases for J; bases not matched to a gene: 11. This CDR3 comprises 17 residues. CDR3 loop: CASSLFKGTGGSDTQYF. In nucleotides, the CDR3 is TGTGCCAGCAGCTTATTTAAGGGTACGGGGGGGTCAGATACGCAGTATTTT.

This chain joins TRBV7-9 and TRBJ2-1, with TRBD2 as a possible D gene (6 bases). The CDR3 contains 17 residues. V lost 6 bases and J lost 4, with 22 bases in between. In germline, CDR1 is SEHNR, CDR2 FQNEAQ (reference sequence). The CDR3 nucleotides read TGTGCCAGCAGTGTCTTTGGTGGAGGGCCGGGGTACAATGAGCAGTTCTTC. Protein sequence: CASSVFGGGPGYNEQFF.

In its sample, this clone was seen a few times. The genes are TRBV11-2 and TRBJ2-1; 8 nucleotides line up with TRBD2. J gave up 2 bases and V 5 bases, and 5 bases lay outside the gene matches. The CDR3 is 15 residues long. The V gene's germline CDR1 is SGHAT and CDR2 FQNNGV. CDR3 protein: CASSLSGTTYNEQFF. In DNA, the CDR3 is TGTGCCAGCAGCCTTAGCGGGACCACCTACAATGAGCAGTTCTTC.

This chain connects TRBV7-9 to TRBJ2-2; tentatively, D is TRBD1 (6 bases). The germline gives CDR1 SEHNR, CDR2 FQNEAQ (reference sequence). V lost 6 bases and J lost 3, with 11 bases in between. The CDR3 extends over 14 amino acids. This CDR3 is CASRGTSYTGELFF. CDR3 nucleotides: TGTGCCAGCAGAGGGACAAGTTACACCGGGGAGCTGTTTTTT. Complete variable domain (other parts from reference TRBV7-9 and TRBJ2-2): DTGVSQNPRHKITKRGQNVTFRCDPISEHNRLYWYRQTLGQGPEFLTYFQNEAQLEKSRLLSDRFSAERPKGSFSTLEIQRTEQGDSAMYLCASRGTSYTGELFFGEGSRLTVL.

The chain employs TRBV18 and TRBJ1-1; D possibly corresponds to TRBD1 (5 bases). Germline loops: CDR1 KGHSH, CDR2 LQKENI. The CDR3 sequence is 15 residues long. Trimming stripped 3 bases from V and 0 bases from J, with 11 bases between. The CDR3 spells CASSPEDRLNTEAFF. The CDR3 nucleotides are TGTGCCAGCTCACCGGAAGACAGATTGAACACTGAAGCTTTCTTT. The full variable domain, in which reference TRBV18 and TRBJ1-1 provide the parts outside the CDR3, is NAGVMQNPRHLVRRRGQEARLRCSPMKGHSHVYWYRQLPEEGLKFMVYLQKENIIDESGMPKERFSAEFPKEGPSILRIQQVVRGDSAAYFCASSPEDRLNTEAFFGQGTRLTVV.